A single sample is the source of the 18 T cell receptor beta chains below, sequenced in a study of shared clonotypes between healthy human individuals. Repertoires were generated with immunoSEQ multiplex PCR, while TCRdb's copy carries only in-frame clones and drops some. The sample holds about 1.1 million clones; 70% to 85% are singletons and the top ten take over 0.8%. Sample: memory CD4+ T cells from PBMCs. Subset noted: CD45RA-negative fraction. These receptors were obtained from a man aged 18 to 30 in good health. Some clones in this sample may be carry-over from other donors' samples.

Written as DNA, the CDR3 is TGTGCCAGCAGTGAACGGGGTAGCACTGAAGCTTTCTTT. It encodes CASSERGSTEAFF. The chain combines TRBV25-1 with TRBJ1-1; unclear D gene. The V gene lost 2 bases and the J gene lost 4 bases, with 8 bases spanning the gap. The germline gives CDR1 MGHDK, CDR2 SYGVNS. The CDR3 extends over 13 amino acids. The variable domain in full, with the rest retrieved from reference TRBV25-1 and TRBJ1-1, is EADIYQTPRYLVIGTGKKITLECSQTMGHDKMYWYQQDPGMELHLIHYSYGVNSTEKGDLSSESTVSRIRTEHFPLTLESARPSHTSQYLCASSERGSTEAFFGQGTRLTVV.

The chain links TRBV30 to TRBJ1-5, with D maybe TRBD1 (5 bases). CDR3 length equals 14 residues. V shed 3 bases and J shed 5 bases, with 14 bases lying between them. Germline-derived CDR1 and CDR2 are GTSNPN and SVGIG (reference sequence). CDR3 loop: CAWRGGGAYQPQHF. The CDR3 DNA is TGTGCCTGGAGGGGAGGAGGGGCTTATCAGCCCCAGCATTTT.

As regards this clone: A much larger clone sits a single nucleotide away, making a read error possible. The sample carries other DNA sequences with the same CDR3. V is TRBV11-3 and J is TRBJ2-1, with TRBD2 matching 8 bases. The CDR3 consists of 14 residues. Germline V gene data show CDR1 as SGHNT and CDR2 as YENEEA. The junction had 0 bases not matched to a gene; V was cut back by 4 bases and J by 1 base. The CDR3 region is CASSSGGSYNEQFF. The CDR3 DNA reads TGTGCCAGCAGCTCGGGAGGGTCCTACAATGAGCAGTTCTTC.

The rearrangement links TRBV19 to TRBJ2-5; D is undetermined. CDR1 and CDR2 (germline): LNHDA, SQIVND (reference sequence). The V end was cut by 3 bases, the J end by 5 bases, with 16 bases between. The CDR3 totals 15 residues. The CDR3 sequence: CASSMGLNPSETQYF. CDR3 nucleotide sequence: TGTGCCAGTAGTATGGGCCTCAACCCTTCTGAGACCCAGTACTTC.

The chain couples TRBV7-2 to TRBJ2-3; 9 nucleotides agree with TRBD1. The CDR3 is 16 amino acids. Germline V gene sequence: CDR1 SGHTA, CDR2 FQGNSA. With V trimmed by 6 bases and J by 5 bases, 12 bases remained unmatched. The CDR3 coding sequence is TGTGCCAGCAGTCGCCGTGACAGGGGGGATGGAGATACGCAGTATTTT. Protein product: CASSRRDRGDGDTQYF.

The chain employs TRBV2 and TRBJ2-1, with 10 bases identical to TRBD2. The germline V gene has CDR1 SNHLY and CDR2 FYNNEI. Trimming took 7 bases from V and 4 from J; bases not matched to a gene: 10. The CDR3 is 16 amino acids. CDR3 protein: CASTKGALAGYNEQFF. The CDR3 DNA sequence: TGTGCCAGCACCAAGGGGGCACTAGCGGGGTACAATGAGCAGTTCTTC.

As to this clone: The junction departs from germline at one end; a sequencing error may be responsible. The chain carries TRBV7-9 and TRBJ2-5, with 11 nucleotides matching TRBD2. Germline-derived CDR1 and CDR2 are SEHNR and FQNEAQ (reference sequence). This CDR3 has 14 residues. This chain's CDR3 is CASSSRTSGGPLDF. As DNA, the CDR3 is TGTGCCAGCAGCTCCAGAACTAGCGGGGGCCCCCTGGACTTC.

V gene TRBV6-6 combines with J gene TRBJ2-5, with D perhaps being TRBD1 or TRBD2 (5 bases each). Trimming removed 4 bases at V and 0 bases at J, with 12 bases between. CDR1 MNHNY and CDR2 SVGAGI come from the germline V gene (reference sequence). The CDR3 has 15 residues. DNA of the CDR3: TGTGCCAGCAGTTTCTCGGGACCCCACCAAGAGACCCAGTACTTC. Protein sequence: CASSFSGPHQETQYF.

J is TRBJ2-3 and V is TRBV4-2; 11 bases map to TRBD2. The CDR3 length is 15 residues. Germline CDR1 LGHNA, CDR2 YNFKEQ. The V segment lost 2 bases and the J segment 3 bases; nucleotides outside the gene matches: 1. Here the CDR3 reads CASSQTSGRTDTQYF. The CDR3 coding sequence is TGTGCCAGCAGCCAAACTAGCGGGAGAACAGATACGCAGTATTTT.

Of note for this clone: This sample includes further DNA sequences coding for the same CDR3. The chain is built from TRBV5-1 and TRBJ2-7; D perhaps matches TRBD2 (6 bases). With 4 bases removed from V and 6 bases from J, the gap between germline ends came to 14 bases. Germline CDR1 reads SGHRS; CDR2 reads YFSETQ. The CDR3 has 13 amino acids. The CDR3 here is CASSPDPGGEQYF. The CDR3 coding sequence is TGCGCCAGCAGCCCGGACCCCGGGGGCGAGCAGTACTTC.

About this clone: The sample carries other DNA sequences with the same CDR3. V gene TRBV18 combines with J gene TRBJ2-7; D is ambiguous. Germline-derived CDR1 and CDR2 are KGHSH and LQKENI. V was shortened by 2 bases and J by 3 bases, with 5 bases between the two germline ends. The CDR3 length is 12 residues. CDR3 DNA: TGTGCCAGCTCACCATCAAGCTACGAGCAGTACTTC. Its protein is CASSPSSYEQYF.

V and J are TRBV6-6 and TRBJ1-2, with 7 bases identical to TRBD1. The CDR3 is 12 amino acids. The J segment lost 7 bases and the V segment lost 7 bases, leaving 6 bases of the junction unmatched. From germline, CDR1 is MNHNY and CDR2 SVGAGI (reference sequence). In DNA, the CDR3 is TGTGCCAGCACCCCTACAGGGGCTGGCTACACCTTC. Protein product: CASTPTGAGYTF.

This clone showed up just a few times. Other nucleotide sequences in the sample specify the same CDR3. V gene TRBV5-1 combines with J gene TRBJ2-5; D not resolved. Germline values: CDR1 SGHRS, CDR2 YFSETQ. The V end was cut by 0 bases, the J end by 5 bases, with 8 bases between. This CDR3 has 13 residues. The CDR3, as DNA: TGCGCCAGCAGCTTGGCCCCCCTGGAGACCCAGTACTTC. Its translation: CASSLAPLETQYF.

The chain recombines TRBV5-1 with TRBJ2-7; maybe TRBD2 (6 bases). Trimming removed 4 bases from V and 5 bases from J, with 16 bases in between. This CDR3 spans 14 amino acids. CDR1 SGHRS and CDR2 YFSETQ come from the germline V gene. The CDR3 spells CASSVLGAGHEQYF. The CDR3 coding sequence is TGCGCCAGCAGCGTGCTTGGCGCGGGACACGAGCAGTACTTC.

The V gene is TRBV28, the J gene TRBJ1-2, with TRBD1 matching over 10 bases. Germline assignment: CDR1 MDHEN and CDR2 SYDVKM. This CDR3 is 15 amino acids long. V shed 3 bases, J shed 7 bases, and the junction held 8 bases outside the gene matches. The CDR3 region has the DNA TGTGCCAGCAGTTTCTTAAGACAGGGGGCTACTGGCTACACCTTC. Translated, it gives CASSFLRQGATGYTF.

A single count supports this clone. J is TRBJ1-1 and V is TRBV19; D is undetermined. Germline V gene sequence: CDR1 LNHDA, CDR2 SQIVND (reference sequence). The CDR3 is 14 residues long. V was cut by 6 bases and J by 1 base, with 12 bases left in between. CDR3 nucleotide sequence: TGTGCCAGTAGGAGCCCGAGGTGGAACACTGAAGCTTTCTTT. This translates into CASRSPRWNTEAFF.

Here the CDR3 DNA reads TGTGCCAGCACCGACCTGACAGCCGGCTACACCTTC. Its protein product is CASTDLTAGYTF. V and J are TRBV7-2 and TRBJ1-2; possibly TRBD1 for D (5 bases). CDR3 size: 12 residues. The V gene's germline CDR1 is SGHTA and CDR2 FQGNSA. The V end lost 7 bases, the J end lost 8 bases, and 14 bases lay between the germline ends. Full variable domain (remainder filled in from reference TRBV7-2 and TRBJ1-2): GAGVSQSPSNKVTEKGKDVELRCDPISGHTALYWYRQSLGQGLEFLIYFQGNSAPDKSGLPSDRFSAERTGGSVSTLTIQRTQQEDSAVYLCASTDLTAGYTFGSGTRLTVV.

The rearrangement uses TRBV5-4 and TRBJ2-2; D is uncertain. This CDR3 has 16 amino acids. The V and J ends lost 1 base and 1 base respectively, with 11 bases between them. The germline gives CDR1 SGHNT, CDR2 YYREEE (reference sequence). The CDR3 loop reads CASSLLASQNTGELFF. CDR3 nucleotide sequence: TGTGCCAGCAGCTTGTTGGCCAGCCAGAACACCGGGGAGCTGTTTTTT.